This T cell receptor (beta chain) was sequenced in a study of T cells in Graves' hyperthyroidism and ophthalmopathy. The overall study: Peripheral blood specimens were obtained at initial diagnosis, prior to any treatment. Study-level results: The blood repertoire included most of the expanded thyroid clonotypes above 0.001.

RNA transcripts gave rise to amplified TCR beta CDR3 regions. A set of HTBI primers served as the primers for a first-round RT-PCR of the TCR CDR3. TCRdb fed the multiplex PCR reads into MiXCR, producing one record per CDR3 protein. The sample carries hundreds of thousands of distinct CDR3 sequences, 13% to 15% recorded once. Notes on this clonotype: Its antigen is unknown.

Germline CDR1 SGHRS, CDR2 YFSETQ. The CDR3 spans 12 residues. V dropped 0 bases and J dropped 5 bases, with 5 bases sitting between them. Individuals with ophthalmopathy presented a Clinical Activity Score of at least 3, a NOSPECS grade of at least 4 and a duration under 3 months. Researchers barred patients who had uncontrolled infection, other autoimmune disease, pregnancy or lactation. The sample was blood. This sequence originates from a woman between 50 and 59 years old with Graves' ophthalmopathy. The chain has TRBV5-1 and TRBJ2-5, with unresolved D. The CDR3 DNA is TGCGCCAGCAGCTTGGATTGGGAGACCCAGTACTTC. Amino acid sequence: CASSLDWETQYF. The whole variable domain, remainder taken from reference TRBV5-1 and TRBJ2-5, is KAGVTQTPRYLIKTRGQQVTLSCSPISGHRSVSWYQQTPGQGLQFLFEYFSETQRNKGNFPGRFSGRQFSNSRSEMNVSTLELGDSALYLCASSLDWETQYFGPGTRLLVL.